Following are 24 T cell receptor beta chains from one sample sequenced in a study of T cells after posttransplantation cyclophosphamide. Sequenced by immunoSEQ multiplex PCR; TCRdb stores in-frame clones only, minus some. The record shows roughly 41,000 clones for this sample, with no singletons present. Sequencing input: PBMCs. The receptors here all came from a man aged 25-40 years in good health and a related stem cell transplant donor.

Here the CDR3 DNA reads TGTGCCAGCAGTCTCCGGGCCCAGGGCTACTATGGCTACACCTTC. It specifies CASSLRAQGYYGYTF. The rearrangement uses TRBV27 and TRBJ1-2, with D possibly TRBD1 on 5 matching bases. The germline CDR1 and CDR2 sequences are MNHEY and SMNVEV (reference sequence). The CDR3 contains 15 residues. V lost 5 bases to trimming and J lost 3 bases, with 16 bases between them.

This clone was detected ten times or more. The V and J genes are TRBV23-1 and TRBJ2-3; D remains ambiguous. TRBV23-1 is annotated as an ORF whose role is uncertain. V shed 0 bases and J shed 1 base, with 11 bases lying between them. This CDR3 is built from 16 residues. The CDR3 region is CASSQSRYPGTDTQYF. The CDR3 coding sequence is TGCGCCAGCAGTCAATCCCGGTACCCGGGCACAGATACGCAGTATTTT.

At least ten counts were recorded for this clone. This chain connects TRBV2 to TRBJ1-2; D is uncertain. Germline lookup yields CDR1 SNHLY and CDR2 FYNNEI. Deletions cut 0 bases from V and 5 bases from J, with 13 bases between. The CDR3 loop spans 15 amino acids. CDR3 sequence: CASSEAEGYSYGYTF. CDR3 DNA: TGTGCCAGCAGTGAAGCAGAAGGGTACTCATATGGCTACACCTTC. Full variable domain (missing parts from reference TRBV2 and TRBJ1-2): EPEVTQTPSHQVTQMGQEVILRCVPISNHLYFYWYRQILGQKVEFLVSFYNNEISEKSEIFDDQFSVERPDGSNFTLKIRSTKLEDSAMYFCASSEAEGYSYGYTFGSGTRLTVV.

This clone occurred many times. This CDR3 reads CASSSGGSNQPQHF. DNA of the CDR3: TGTGCCAGCAGCTCCGGGGGTAGCAATCAGCCCCAGCATTTT. The chain employs TRBV7-9 and TRBJ1-5, with a tentative D call TRBD1 (5 bases). V lost 4 bases and J lost 0, with 7 bases in between. This CDR3 comprises 14 residues. The V gene's germline CDR1 is SEHNR and CDR2 FQNEAQ (reference sequence).

The V gene is TRBV7-9, the J gene TRBJ2-5; a possible D gene is TRBD1 (5 bases). Germline V gene data show CDR1 as SEHNR and CDR2 as FQNEAQ (reference sequence). Trimming cost V 4 bases and J 1 base, with 16 bases left between them. CDR3 length: 16 amino acids. Written as DNA, the CDR3 is TGTGCCAGCAGCTCCTCCAGGGCGACCGTCCAAGAGACCCAGTACTTC. Translated, it gives CASSSSRATVQETQYF.

This clone was counted ten times or more. The V call is TRBV18, the J call TRBJ1-4; D gene uncertain. Trimming shortened V by 2 bases and J by 7 bases, and 14 bases separated the two germline ends. The CDR3 runs to 15 residues. Germline V gene lookup returns CDR1 KGHSH and CDR2 LQKENI. CDR3 in amino acids: CASSPNPGEGEKLFF. The CDR3 nucleotides read TGTGCCAGCTCACCAAACCCCGGGGAGGGTGAAAAACTGTTTTTT.

Ten or more counts support this clone. V is TRBV6-5 and J is TRBJ2-3; 8 bases fit TRBD2. The CDR3 runs 15 residues. Unmatched junction bases numbered 5, after V lost 6 bases and J lost 0 bases. Looked up from germline, CDR1 is MNHEY and CDR2 is SVGAGI. Here the CDR3 DNA reads TGTGCCAGCAGCAGCGGGGGAACTAGCACAGATACGCAGTATTTT. Residues: CASSSGGTSTDTQYF.

This chain links TRBV5-1 with TRBJ2-3, with 7 bases matching TRBD1. CDR3 length: 16 residues. Germline V gives CDR1 SGHRS, CDR2 YFSETQ. J gave up 1 base and V 3 bases, and 8 bases lay outside the gene matches. The CDR3 protein is CASSSWTGRRTDTQYF. The CDR3 DNA follows: TGCGCCAGCAGCTCCTGGACAGGACGGCGCACAGATACGCAGTATTTT. The full variable domain, completed using reference TRBV5-1 and TRBJ2-3, is KAGVTQTPRYLIKTRGQQVTLSCSPISGHRSVSWYQQTPGQGLQFLFEYFSETQRNKGNFPGRFSGRQFSNSRSEMNVSTLELGDSALYLCASSSWTGRRTDTQYFGPGTRLTVL.

This clone was seen at least ten times. The V and J genes are TRBV5-6 and TRBJ2-7; 8 nucleotides align to TRBD1. Germline V gene sequence: CDR1 SGHDT, CDR2 YYEEEE. The CDR3 runs 15 residues. The V segment lost 3 bases and the J segment 2 bases; nucleotides outside the gene matches: 7. Here the CDR3 reads CASSYLRTGPYEQYF. In DNA form, the CDR3 reads TGTGCCAGCAGCTACCTCAGGACAGGGCCCTACGAGCAGTACTTC.

The CDR3 DNA is TGCGCCAGCAGCTTGGGGACTAGCGGTCCCTCGACCCAGTACTTC. Its translation: CASSLGTSGPSTQYF. This chain links TRBV5-1 with TRBJ2-5; 10 bases line up with TRBD2. CDR3 length: 15 amino acids. Germline CDR1 reads SGHRS; CDR2 reads YFSETQ. J gave up 7 bases and V 0 bases, and 6 bases lay outside the gene matches.

Ten or more counts support this clone. This chain connects TRBV6-1 to TRBJ2-7; 9 nucleotides match TRBD1. The CDR3 length is 14 residues. Trimming at V came to 7 bases and at J to 2 bases, leaving 6 bases not matched to a gene. Germline CDR1 MNHNS, CDR2 SASEGT. CDR3 sequence: CASTLGQGAYEQYF. The CDR3 DNA reads as TGTGCCAGCACTCTGGGACAGGGAGCCTACGAGCAGTACTTC.

This clone was observed a handful of times. V gene TRBV7-8 combines with J gene TRBJ1-1; D call uncertain. This CDR3 is built from 16 residues. Germline-derived CDR1 and CDR2 are SGHVS and FQNEAQ. V was clipped by 5 bases and J by 5 bases, with 21 bases between them. The CDR3 nucleotides read TGTGCCAGCAGCCTTCGGCCTACGGGGATTGGTACTGAAGCTTTCTTT. It yields the protein CASSLRPTGIGTEAFF.

This clone was seen ten or more times. The V and J genes are TRBV7-9 and TRBJ2-5; 11 nucleotides match TRBD1. The CDR3 covers 15 residues. Germline V gene sequence: CDR1 SEHNR, CDR2 FQNEAQ (reference sequence). J gave up 4 bases and V 7 bases, and 8 bases lay outside the gene matches. In nucleotides, the CDR3 is TGTGCCAGCACGGACAGGGGGCAGATCGGAGAGACCCAGTACTTC. Translation gives CASTDRGQIGETQYF.

This chain uses TRBV25-1 with TRBJ2-2; 9 bases agree with TRBD2. With 3 bases clipped from V and 4 bases from J, the junction kept 6 bases outside the gene matches. The CDR3 contains 16 residues. The germline CDR1 and CDR2 sequences are MGHDK and SYGVNS. This CDR3 reads CASSESRGLATGELFF. The CDR3, as DNA: TGTGCCAGCAGTGAGTCTAGGGGACTAGCCACCGGGGAGCTGTTTTTT. Supplemented by reference TRBV25-1 and TRBJ2-2, the full variable domain reads EADIYQTPRYLVIGTGKKITLECSQTMGHDKMYWYQQDPGMELHLIHYSYGVNSTEKGDLSSESTVSRIRTEHFPLTLESARPSHTSQYLCASSESRGLATGELFFGEGSRLTVL.

Only a few counts were recorded for this clone. The gene calls are TRBV29-1 and TRBJ1-2, with a possible D match to TRBD1 (6 bases). Between the trimmed V and J ends, which lost 4 bases and 4 bases, there was a span of 16 bases. Germline CDR1 SQVTM, CDR2 ANQGSEA. The CDR3 runs to 14 residues. This CDR3 reads CSVGSAGAFYGYTF. The CDR3, as DNA: TGCAGCGTTGGATCGGCAGGGGCTTTCTATGGCTACACCTTC.

This clone was counted at least ten times. The V call is TRBV19, the J call TRBJ1-4, with a tentative D call TRBD1 (5 bases). The CDR3 has 15 residues. CDR1 and CDR2 (germline): LNHDA, SQIVND (reference sequence). The V end lost 5 bases, the J end lost 2 bases, and 12 bases lay between the germline ends. The CDR3 here is CASSPLGGTNEKLFF. The CDR3 DNA reads as TGTGCCAGTAGTCCCCTTGGGGGGACTAATGAAAAACTGTTTTTT.

This clone has a count of ten or more. This rearrangement joins TRBV4-1 to TRBJ2-1; TRBD1 or TRBD2 may be the D gene (6 bases each). The CDR3 loop spans 13 amino acids. Germline V gene lookup returns CDR1 MGHRA and CDR2 YSYEKL. V was shortened by 2 bases and J by 10 bases, with 12 bases between the two germline ends. CDR3 sequence reads: CASSQTGRWEQFF. For the CDR3, the DNA is TGCGCCAGCAGCCAAACAGGGAGGTGGGAGCAGTTCTTC.

There are many counts of this clone. The rearrangement joins TRBV4-2 to TRBJ2-6; perhaps TRBD1 as D (5 bases). Between the trimmed V and J ends, which lost 0 bases and 5 bases, there was a span of 11 bases. CDR1 is LGHNA, CDR2 YNFKEQ, per germline. The CDR3 covers 16 residues. The CDR3 DNA is TGTGCCAGCAGCCAAGATGCCCAGGGTTGGGCCAACGTCCTGACTTTC. Its protein product is CASSQDAQGWANVLTF.

This clone occurred many times. This chain connects TRBV28 to TRBJ2-6; D remains unclear. The CDR3 has 16 amino acids. Germline CDR1 reads MDHEN; CDR2 reads SYDVKM. V lost 6 bases and J lost 0, with 12 bases in between. The CDR3 protein is CASRETVFSGANVLTF. DNA of the CDR3: TGTGCCAGCAGGGAAACAGTATTCTCTGGGGCCAACGTCCTGACTTTC.

In this sample, this clone turned up many times. The chain carries TRBV12-3 or TRBV12-4 and TRBJ1-1; perhaps TRBD1 as D (6 bases). Trimming stripped 6 bases from V and 4 bases from J, with 12 bases between. This CDR3 spans 13 amino acids. The DNA for the CDR3 is TGTGCCAGCAGACTCACAGGGTCCACTGAAGCTTTCTTT. This gives the protein CASRLTGSTEAFF.

The chain joins TRBV7-8 to TRBJ2-4; tentatively, D is TRBD1 (5 bases). The length of the CDR3 is 17 residues. Between the trimmed V and J ends, which lost 4 bases and 0 bases, there was a span of 16 bases. The germline V gene encodes CDR1 SGHVS and CDR2 FQNEAQ. The CDR3 loop is CASSSFRAELAKNIQYF. CDR3 bases: TGTGCCAGCAGCTCCTTCAGGGCGGAACTAGCCAAAAACATTCAGTACTTC. Together with reference TRBV7-8 and TRBJ2-4, the CDR3 gives the full variable domain: GAGVSQSPRYKVAKRGQDVALRCDPISGHVSLFWYQQALGQGPEFLTYFQNEAQLDKSGLPSDRFFAERPEGSVSTLKIQRTQQEDSAVYLCASSSFRAELAKNIQYFGAGTRLSVL.

There are many counts of this clone. This sequence joins TRBV2 and TRBJ1-6; D may be TRBD1 (6 bases). Between the trimmed V and J ends, which lost 8 bases and 7 bases, there was a span of 18 bases. The CDR3 spans 15 residues. From germline, CDR1 is SNHLY and CDR2 FYNNEI. The CDR3 reads CASRRDMALNSPLHF. CDR3 nucleotide sequence: TGTGCCAGCCGCCGGGACATGGCCTTGAATTCACCCCTCCACTTT.

This clone was observed many times. The V call is TRBV7-2, the J call TRBJ1-4, with a tentative D call TRBD1 (5 bases). The CDR3 has 15 residues. Germline CDR1 and CDR2: SGHTA and FQGNSA. Between the trimmed V and J ends, which lost 1 base and 6 bases, there was a span of 12 bases. In DNA form, the CDR3 reads TGTGCCAGCAGCTTAGACCCAGGGATGGATGAAAAACTGTTTTTT. Amino acid sequence: CASSLDPGMDEKLFF.

At least ten counts were recorded for this clone. The chain carries TRBV5-4 and TRBJ2-1; possibly TRBD1 for D (5 bases). This CDR3 comprises 15 residues. Germline V gene lookup returns CDR1 SGHNT and CDR2 YYREEE (reference sequence). V gave up 4 bases and J gave up 8 bases, with 19 bases separating them. Here the CDR3 DNA reads TGTGCCAGCAGCACCCTCGTTACGGACACGGATGAGCAGTTCTTC. Translation gives CASSTLVTDTDEQFF.